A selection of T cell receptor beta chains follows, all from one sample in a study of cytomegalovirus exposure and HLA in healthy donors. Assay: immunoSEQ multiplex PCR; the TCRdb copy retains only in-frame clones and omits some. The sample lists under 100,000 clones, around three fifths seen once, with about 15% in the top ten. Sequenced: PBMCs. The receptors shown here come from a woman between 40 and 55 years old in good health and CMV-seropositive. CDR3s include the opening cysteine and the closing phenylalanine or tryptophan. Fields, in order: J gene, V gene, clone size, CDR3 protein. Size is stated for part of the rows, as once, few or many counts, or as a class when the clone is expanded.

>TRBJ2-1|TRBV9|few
CASSTQMRGEQFF
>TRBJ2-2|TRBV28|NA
CASTRKTGLYTGELFF
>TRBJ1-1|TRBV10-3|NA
CAIRGDSTVAEAFF
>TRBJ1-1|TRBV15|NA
CATSSPRVNTEAFF
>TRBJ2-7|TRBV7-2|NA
CASSLGFREGEQYF
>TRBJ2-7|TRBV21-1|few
CASTTREGPRTYEQYF
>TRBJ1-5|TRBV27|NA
CASSLDGMAYQPQHF
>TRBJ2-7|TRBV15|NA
CATSKLLAGDDEQYF
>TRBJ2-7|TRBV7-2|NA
CASSLVGGAGEYEQYF
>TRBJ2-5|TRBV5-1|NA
CASTAGAGGRETQYF
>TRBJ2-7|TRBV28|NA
CASSQTTGALYEQYF
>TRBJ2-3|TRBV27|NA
CASSLLSSGGTDTQYF
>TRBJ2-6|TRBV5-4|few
CASSQPAGTNVLTF
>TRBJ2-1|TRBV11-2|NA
CASTGTTNEQFF
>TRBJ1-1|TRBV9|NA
CASSPTAMNTEAFF
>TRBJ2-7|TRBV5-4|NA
CASSWGTSGSYEQYF
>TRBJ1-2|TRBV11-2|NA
CASSHRGSPYGYTF
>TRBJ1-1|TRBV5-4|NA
CASSQEPGQGAENTEAFF
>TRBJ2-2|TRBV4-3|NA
CASSQDPRTGLITGELFF
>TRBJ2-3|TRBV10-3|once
CAIRGERDFTDTQYF
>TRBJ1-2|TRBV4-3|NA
CASSQEGVKSYGYTF
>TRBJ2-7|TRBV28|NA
CASSLAGTYEQYF
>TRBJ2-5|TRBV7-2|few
CASSRHPRGGRGETQYF
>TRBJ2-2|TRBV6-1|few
CATTSGRSGELFF
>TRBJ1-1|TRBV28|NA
CASPPRGMNTEAFF
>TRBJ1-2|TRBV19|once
CASSKEGDYGYTF
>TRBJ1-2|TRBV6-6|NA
CASSYTLFGGAYGYTF
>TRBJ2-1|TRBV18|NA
CASSPVGFYEQFF
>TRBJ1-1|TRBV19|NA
CASSHIPGQGSVGNEAFF
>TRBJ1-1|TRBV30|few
CAWSRQTNTEAFF
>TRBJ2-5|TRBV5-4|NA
CASSLRVAGARETQYF
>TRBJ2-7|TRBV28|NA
CASSPPGTSEQYF
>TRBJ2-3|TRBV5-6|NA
CASSWTGRGTDTQYF
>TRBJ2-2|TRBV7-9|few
CASSMRGTSDTGELFF
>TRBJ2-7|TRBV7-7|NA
CASSFSDRNSYEQYF
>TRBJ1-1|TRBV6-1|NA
CASRRSGLWTEAFF
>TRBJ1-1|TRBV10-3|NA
CAISSGTAYMNTEAFF
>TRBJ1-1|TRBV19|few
CASTQGPALVAFF
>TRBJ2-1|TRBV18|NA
CASSPSGQVDNEQFF
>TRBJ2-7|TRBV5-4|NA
CASSWDRGGEQYF
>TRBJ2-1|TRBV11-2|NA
CASGLNNEQFF
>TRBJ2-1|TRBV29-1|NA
CSVGRIRDEQFF
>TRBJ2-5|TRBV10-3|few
CAIREDEGGGETQYF
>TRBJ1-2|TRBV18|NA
CASSLQGDYGYTF
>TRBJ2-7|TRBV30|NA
CAWSKRQGVYEQYF
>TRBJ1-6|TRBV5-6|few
CASSLTGNSPLHF
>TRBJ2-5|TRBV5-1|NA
CASSYGTGGQETQYF
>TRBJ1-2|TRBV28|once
CASSETVNYGYTF
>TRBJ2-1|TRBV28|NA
CASSLGIAPPDWEQFF
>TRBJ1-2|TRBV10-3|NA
CAISESTVGGYTF